These 26 T cell receptor beta chains came from one sample sequenced in a study of cytomegalovirus exposure and HLA in healthy donors. Primers included in the PCR were 60 Vbeta and 13 Jbeta primers. Some clones are missing from TCRdb's copy, which holds only in-frame ones; the method was immunoSEQ multiplex PCR. The table counts 25,000 to 35,000 clones; 3% to 4.5% lies in the top ten. The sample was PBMCs. These receptors all stem from a man aged 40-49 years in good health and CMV-seronegative.

This sequence joins TRBV11-3 and TRBJ2-1; 7 positions agree with TRBD2. Losses at the gene ends were 3 bases for V and 5 bases for J; bases not matched to a gene: 13. Germline V gene lookup returns CDR1 SGHNT and CDR2 YENEEA. CDR3 size: 17 residues. The DNA for the CDR3 is TGTGCCAGCAGCTTCCACCGGGAGGAACGAATCGACAATGAGCAGTTCTTC. It is translated as CASSFHREERIDNEQFF.

This rearrangement joins TRBV7-2 to TRBJ1-2, with TRBD1 matching 7 bases. Germline V CDR1 and CDR2: SGHTA, FQGNSA. The ends lost 4 bases at V and 8 bases at J; junction bases unmatched: 10. The CDR3 runs to 14 residues. CDR3 protein: CASSSNGQAGGYTF. DNA of the CDR3: TGTGCCAGCAGCTCCAATGGACAGGCCGGAGGCTACACCTTC.

The chain couples TRBV27 to TRBJ1-1, with D hard to call. The CDR3 consists of 14 residues. V was pared by 2 bases and J by 4 bases, with 11 bases between. CDR1 and CDR2 (germline): MNHEY, SMNVEV (reference sequence). CDR3 in amino acids: CASSLRHLGTEAFF. The CDR3, as DNA: TGTGCCAGCAGTTTAAGACATCTGGGCACTGAAGCTTTCTTT.

By frequency, this clone is medium-sized. The chain combines TRBV29-1 with TRBJ2-3; 7 bases align to TRBD2. V shed 6 bases, J shed 6 bases, and the junction held 12 bases outside the gene matches. CDR3 length: 14 amino acids. Germline lookup yields CDR1 SQVTM and CDR2 ANQGSEA. CDR3 nucleotides: TGCAGCGTCGAGACCGGGACTATCGTGGATACGCAGTATTTT. It yields the protein CSVETGTIVDTQYF.

The chain employs TRBV14 and TRBJ2-7; weak D call: TRBD2 (6 bases). CDR3 length: 15 residues. V dropped 0 bases and J dropped 4 bases, with 13 bases sitting between them. Germline V gives CDR1 SGHDN, CDR2 FVKESK. CDR3 bases: TGTGCCAGCAGCCAAGAGCCGAGCGGGCTGTACGAGCAGTACTTC. It is translated as CASSQEPSGLYEQYF.

This chain links TRBV4-3 with TRBJ2-1; possibly TRBD2 for D (6 bases). V was clipped by 5 bases and J by 10 bases, with 12 bases between them. The CDR3 runs 12 residues. Per the germline V gene, CDR1 is LGHNA and CDR2 is YSLEER. The CDR3 bases are TGCGCCAGCAGCGCCCCCGGGAGCGAGCAGTTCTTC. This sequence encodes CASSAPGSEQFF.

The chain has TRBV28 and TRBJ2-7, with unresolved D. V dropped 7 bases and J dropped 4 bases, with 20 bases sitting between them. Germline V CDR1 and CDR2: MDHEN, SYDVKM. The CDR3 runs to 15 residues. CDR3 coding DNA: TGTGCCAGCAACGCCCCCGTGGGCAGACCTTACGAGCAGTACTTC. Translated: CASNAPVGRPYEQYF.

The rearrangement links TRBV18 to TRBJ2-2; TRBD2 matches 14 bases. The CDR3 spans 16 residues. From germline, CDR1 is KGHSH and CDR2 LQKENI. V lost 2 bases, J lost 6 bases, and 2 bases stayed unmatched. CDR3 coding DNA: TGTGCCAGCTCACCAGGGACTAGCGGGAGCGCCGGGGAGCTGTTTTTT. The encoded protein is CASSPGTSGSAGELFF.

This chain uses TRBV6-5 with TRBJ1-1; D unclear. The CDR3 is 13 residues long. V lost 2 bases to trimming and J lost 8 bases, with 12 bases between them. CDR1 and CDR2 (germline): MNHEY, SVGAGI. In DNA, the CDR3 is TGTGCCAGCAGTTACGGCCCGACCGGGGAAGCTTTCTTT. Translation gives CASSYGPTGEAFF.

DNA for the CDR3: TGTGCCAGCAGAGATTATAGAACGTTGACTTACGAGCAGTACTTC. Amino acids: CASRDYRTLTYEQYF. The chain is built from TRBV7-9 and TRBJ2-7, with D unresolved. In germline, CDR1 is SEHNR, CDR2 FQNEAQ (reference sequence). Trimming took off 6 bases at V and 4 bases at J, with 19 bases between the two ends. The CDR3 runs to 15 residues.

V and J are TRBV6-5 and TRBJ2-7; 7 bases are a match to TRBD2. The CDR3 sequence is 13 residues long. Germline V gives CDR1 MNHEY, CDR2 SVGAGI. J gave up 5 bases and V 6 bases, and 7 bases lay outside the gene matches. CDR3 in amino acids: CASSPRLADEQYF. The CDR3 DNA reads as TGTGCCAGCAGCCCGAGACTAGCTGACGAGCAGTACTTC.

The V call is TRBV6-5, the J call TRBJ2-5; TRBD2 matches 8 bases. The CDR3 loop spans 12 amino acids. Germline loops: CDR1 MNHEY, CDR2 SVGAGI. Trimming cost V 5 bases and J 9 bases; bases outside gene matches: 5. CDR3 nucleotides: TGTGCCAGCAGTCCAACTAGCGGAGCCCAGTACTTC. This encodes CASSPTSGAQYF.

V gene TRBV29-1 combines with J gene TRBJ2-5; a possible D gene is TRBD2 (6 bases). CDR3 length: 12 amino acids. CDR1 is SQVTM and CDR2 is ANQGSEA in the germline V gene. The V and J ends lost 6 bases and 3 bases respectively, with 11 bases between them. CDR3 protein: CSVVSGEETQYF. In DNA form, the CDR3 reads TGCAGCGTGGTTAGCGGAGAAGAGACCCAGTACTTC.

This chain uses TRBV7-9 with TRBJ1-1; D unresolved. This CDR3 contains 12 residues. Germline CDR1 is SEHNR and CDR2 is FQNEAQ (reference sequence). V lost 1 base to trimming and J lost 5 bases, with 5 bases between them. The CDR3 region is CASSLVATEAFF. CDR3 in DNA: TGTGCCAGCAGCTTAGTCGCGACTGAAGCTTTCTTT.

The CDR3 reads CASSPRDRSTGELFF. CDR3 sequence (DNA): TGCGCCAGCAGCCCGAGGGACAGATCCACCGGGGAGCTGTTTTTT. The J gene is TRBJ2-2, the V gene TRBV4-1; TRBD1 matches at 7 bases. Trimming took 4 bases from V and 4 from J; bases not matched to a gene: 6. The CDR3 covers 15 residues. Germline V gene sequence: CDR1 MGHRA, CDR2 YSYEKL.

This chain links TRBV19 with TRBJ2-3; 7 bases are a match to TRBD2. Germline loops: CDR1 LNHDA, CDR2 SQIVND (reference sequence). J lost 4 bases, V lost 0 bases, and 7 bases had no gene match. The CDR3 sequence is 16 residues long. The CDR3 reads CASSIDRTRRADTQYF. As DNA, the CDR3 is TGTGCCAGTAGTATAGATCGGACTAGGAGGGCAGATACGCAGTATTTT.

The CDR3 nucleotides are TGCAGCGTTGAACCCGGGACATCTTCCTATGGCTACACCTTC. It specifies CSVEPGTSSYGYTF. This chain joins TRBV29-1 and TRBJ1-2, with D perhaps TRBD1 (6 bases). The CDR3 is made up of 14 amino acids. The V and J ends lost 2 bases and 4 bases respectively, with 14 bases between them. Germline V gene data show CDR1 as SQVTM and CDR2 as ANQGSEA.

The chain combines TRBV30 with TRBJ1-2; TRBD1 matches 10 bases. The CDR3 is made up of 12 amino acids. Unmatched junction bases numbered 5, after V lost 5 bases and J lost 8 bases. CDR1 is GTSNPN, CDR2 SVGIG, per germline (reference sequence). CDR3 residues: CAWETGGEGYTF. In DNA, the CDR3 is TGTGCCTGGGAGACAGGGGGCGAAGGCTACACCTTC. The full variable domain, in which reference TRBV30 and TRBJ1-2 provide the parts outside the CDR3, is SQTIHQWPATLVQPVGSPLSLECTVEGTSNPNLYWYRQAAGRGLQLLFYSVGIGQISSEVPQNLSASRPQDRQFILSSKKLLLSDSGFYLCAWETGGEGYTFGSGTRLTVV.

V and J are TRBV19 and TRBJ2-5, with 7 bases that match TRBD1. Germline CDR1 LNHDA, CDR2 SQIVND (reference sequence). The CDR3 has 15 amino acids. V shed 3 bases, J shed 1 base, and the junction held 5 bases outside the gene matches. The chain's CDR3 is CASSMRTGVQETQYF. As DNA, the CDR3 is TGTGCCAGTAGTATGAGGACAGGTGTCCAAGAGACCCAGTACTTC.

This chain connects TRBV27 to TRBJ2-3; the D is unclear. This CDR3 is built from 11 residues. The V end was cut by 8 bases, the J end by 4 bases, with 7 bases between. Germline V gives CDR1 MNHEY, CDR2 SMNVEV (reference sequence). As DNA, the CDR3 is TGTGCCAGCCGCGGTCCAGATACGCAGTATTTT. Amino acid sequence: CASRGPDTQYF.

This chain joins TRBV18 and TRBJ1-2; 7 bases align to TRBD1. The germline gives CDR1 KGHSH, CDR2 LQKENI. This CDR3 has 15 residues. The V and J ends lost 4 bases and 2 bases, in that order; junction bases with no gene match: 7. In DNA, the CDR3 is TGTGCCAGCTCACTAGGGACAGACTCAAACTATGGCTACACCTTC. It translates to CASSLGTDSNYGYTF.

The chain links TRBV4-2 to TRBJ1-5; the D is unclear. Germline V lookup: CDR1 LGHNA, CDR2 YNFKEQ. The germline V and J ends were trimmed by 3 bases and 1 base, with 10 bases remaining between them. The CDR3 length is 15 residues. The CDR3 sequence is CASSQMSGSNQPQHF. The CDR3 bases are TGTGCCAGCAGCCAGATGTCCGGGAGCAATCAGCCCCAGCATTTT.

The V gene is TRBV7-9, the J gene TRBJ1-1; D ambiguous. The V end lost 1 base, the J end lost 10 bases, and 10 bases lay between the germline ends. Per germline, CDR1 SEHNR and CDR2 FQNEAQ (reference sequence). This CDR3 is 12 amino acids long. The CDR3 loop reads CASSLEERVAFF. The CDR3 DNA follows: TGTGCCAGCAGCTTAGAAGAGAGGGTAGCTTTCTTT.

The V call is TRBV11-2, the J call TRBJ1-2, with 8 positions matching TRBD1. From germline, CDR1 is SGHAT and CDR2 FQNNGV. CDR3 size: 15 residues. The V segment lost 3 bases and the J segment 7 bases; nucleotides outside the gene matches: 10. CDR3 bases: TGTGCCAGCAGCTTGCAACCGGACAGGGTTGGTGGCTACACCTTC. Translation gives CASSLQPDRVGGYTF.

This chain uses TRBV5-6 with TRBJ1-3; D is perhaps TRBD1 (5 bases). This CDR3 is built from 16 residues. V was clipped by 1 base and J by 3 bases, with 14 bases between them. Per the germline V gene, CDR1 is SGHDT and CDR2 is YYEEEE. CDR3 amino acids: CASSLTGQWGGNTIYF. Written as DNA, the CDR3 is TGTGCCAGCAGCTTGACTGGACAATGGGGTGGAAACACCATATATTTT.

To note about this clone: A junction boundary mismatches the germline segment, possibly from a read error. The chain combines TRBV6-1 with TRBJ2-4, with 8 positions matching TRBD2. Germline loops: CDR1 MNHNS, CDR2 SASEGT. CDR3 size: 12 residues. The CDR3 loop is CASSEAQRERNF. In DNA, the CDR3 is TGTGCCAGCAGTGAAGCGCAGCGGGAGAGGAACTTC.